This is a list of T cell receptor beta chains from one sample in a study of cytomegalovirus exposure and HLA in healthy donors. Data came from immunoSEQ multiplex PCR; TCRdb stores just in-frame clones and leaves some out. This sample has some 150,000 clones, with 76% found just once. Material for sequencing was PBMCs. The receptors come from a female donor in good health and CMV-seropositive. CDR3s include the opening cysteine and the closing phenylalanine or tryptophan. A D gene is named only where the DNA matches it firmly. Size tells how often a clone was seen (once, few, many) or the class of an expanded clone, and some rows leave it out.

CDR3 DNA: TGTGCCAGCAGCACGCGGACAGGGTACTACGAGCAGTACTTC; CDR3 protein: CASSTRTGYYEQYF; D gene: TRBD1; J gene: TRBJ2-7; clone size: -; V gene: TRBV7-2
CDR3 DNA: TGTGCCTGGAGTTCCCTTTTGGACAGGGTGCCGTCCTACGAGCAGTACTTC; CDR3 protein: CAWSSLLDRVPSYEQYF; D gene: TRBD1; J gene: TRBJ2-7; clone size: -; V gene: TRBV30
CDR3 DNA: TGTGCCACAAAAATCCGGGACAGGGGGCCGGAGACCCAGTACTTC; CDR3 protein: CATKIRDRGPETQYF; D gene: TRBD1; J gene: TRBJ2-5; clone size: once; V gene: TRBV19
CDR3 DNA: TGTGCCAGCAGTGACCGGGACAGGGGTTCCGATACGCAGTATTTT; CDR3 protein: CASSDRDRGSDTQYF; D gene: TRBD1; J gene: TRBJ2-3; clone size: -; V gene: TRBV6-1
CDR3 DNA: TGTGCCAGCAGCGCCACAGGGAACGAGCAGTACTTC; CDR3 protein: CASSATGNEQYF; D gene: -; J gene: TRBJ2-7; clone size: few; V gene: TRBV7-6
CDR3 DNA: TGTGCCAGAAGCTTCATCAATGGGACAGGGGGATTTTATAACAATCAGCCCCAGCATTTT; CDR3 protein: CARSFINGTGGFYNNQPQHF; D gene: TRBD1; J gene: TRBJ1-5; clone size: few; V gene: TRBV5-3
CDR3 DNA: TGTGCCAGTAGAGCCCAGGGTAGGACTGAAGCTTTCTTT; CDR3 protein: CASRAQGRTEAFF; D gene: -; J gene: TRBJ1-1; clone size: few; V gene: TRBV19
CDR3 DNA: TGCGCCAGCAGCCCCGATTCGGACAGCCATCAGCCCCAGCATTTT; CDR3 protein: CASSPDSDSHQPQHF; D gene: -; J gene: TRBJ1-5; clone size: -; V gene: TRBV4-1
CDR3 DNA: TGTGCCAGCAGCTTGGGGAGTCAGCCCCAGCATTTT; CDR3 protein: CASSLGSQPQHF; D gene: -; J gene: TRBJ1-5; clone size: few; V gene: TRBV7-9
CDR3 DNA: TGTGCCAGCAGTTTAGTATTCCAGGGGGTTTGGGAGACCCAGTACTTC; CDR3 protein: CASSLVFQGVWETQYF; D gene: TRBD1; J gene: TRBJ2-5; clone size: -; V gene: TRBV27
CDR3 DNA: TGTGCCAGCAGCTTAGGGCAAAGCCCCGGGGCTTTCTTT; CDR3 protein: CASSLGQSPGAFF; D gene: -; J gene: TRBJ1-1; clone size: -; V gene: TRBV11-2
CDR3 DNA: TGCGCCAGCAGCTTGGTAAGATCCCGGGACAATGAAGCTTTCTTT; CDR3 protein: CASSLVRSRDNEAFF; D gene: -; J gene: TRBJ1-1; clone size: -; V gene: TRBV5-1
CDR3 DNA: TGTGCCAGCAGGGTTTCGACAGTTAACTATGGCTACACCTTC; CDR3 protein: CASRVSTVNYGYTF; D gene: -; J gene: TRBJ1-2; clone size: -; V gene: TRBV28
CDR3 DNA: TGTGCCAGCAGCCCCACAGGGGTGACGGGAGAGCAGTACTTC; CDR3 protein: CASSPTGVTGEQYF; D gene: TRBD1; J gene: TRBJ2-7; clone size: -; V gene: TRBV6-1
CDR3 DNA: TGTGCCACTGGGACTAGCGGGGGGGCATCGTACATTCAGTACTTC; CDR3 protein: CATGTSGGASYIQYF; D gene: TRBD2; J gene: TRBJ2-4; clone size: -; V gene: TRBV6-1
CDR3 DNA: TGTGCCAGCAGTTACGGTCCCCCGGCAACTAATGAAAAACTGTTTTTT; CDR3 protein: CASSYGPPATNEKLFF; D gene: -; J gene: TRBJ1-4; clone size: once; V gene: TRBV6-6
CDR3 DNA: TGTGCCAGCAGCCCGACAGGGGATCCTGGAGATACGCAGTATTTT; CDR3 protein: CASSPTGDPGDTQYF; D gene: TRBD1; J gene: TRBJ2-3; clone size: -; V gene: TRBV7-8
CDR3 DNA: TGCGCCAGCAGCTTGAAGAGCTCCTATAATTCACCCCTCCACTTT; CDR3 protein: CASSLKSSYNSPLHF; D gene: -; J gene: TRBJ1-6; clone size: -; V gene: TRBV5-1
CDR3 DNA: TGTGCCAGCAGCCAAGTTGGTCAGGCCTACAATGAGCAGTTCTTC; CDR3 protein: CASSQVGQAYNEQFF; D gene: -; J gene: TRBJ2-1; clone size: -; V gene: TRBV14
CDR3 DNA: TGTGCCAGCAGCAGCGGAAACGCGAACACCGGGGAGCTGTTTTTT; CDR3 protein: CASSSGNANTGELFF; D gene: -; J gene: TRBJ2-2; clone size: few; V gene: TRBV7-3
CDR3 DNA: TGCGCCAGCAGCCAAGATAGGCAGGTTGTGAATCAGCCCCAGCATTTT; CDR3 protein: CASSQDRQVVNQPQHF; D gene: -; J gene: TRBJ1-5; clone size: -; V gene: TRBV4-1
CDR3 DNA: TGTGCCAGCAGCCAAGTGACGGCACTAGCTTCTACCGAGCAGTACTTC; CDR3 protein: CASSQVTALASTEQYF; D gene: -; J gene: TRBJ2-7; clone size: -; V gene: TRBV4-2
CDR3 DNA: TGTGCCAGCAGTTGGGACACTTCCTACGAGCAGTACTTC; CDR3 protein: CASSWDTSYEQYF; D gene: -; J gene: TRBJ2-7; clone size: -; V gene: TRBV5-4
CDR3 DNA: TGTGCCAGCAGCGCCCTAGAGGGGAGGAATGAAAAACTGTTTTTT; CDR3 protein: CASSALEGRNEKLFF; D gene: -; J gene: TRBJ1-4; clone size: -; V gene: TRBV9
CDR3 DNA: TGTTCCAGCAGCTCTAACCGGGACAGGGGGCTAAAGGGTGGAAACACCATATATTTT; CDR3 protein: CSSSSNRDRGLKGGNTIYF; D gene: TRBD1; J gene: TRBJ1-3; clone size: -; V gene: TRBV7-9
CDR3 DNA: TGTGCCAGCAGCCCGGCGGGACTAGCGGGGGGCGGGGAGCTGTTTTTT; CDR3 protein: CASSPAGLAGGGELFF; D gene: TRBD2; J gene: TRBJ2-2; clone size: once; V gene: TRBV28
CDR3 DNA: TGCGCCAGCAGCCAGGTCCCGGGACAAGTAATGACTGAAGCTTTCTTT; CDR3 protein: CASSQVPGQVMTEAFF; D gene: -; J gene: TRBJ1-1; clone size: -; V gene: TRBV4-1
CDR3 DNA: TGTGCCAGCAGAACACAGGGCTCTGGGGCCAACGTCCTGACTTTC; CDR3 protein: CASRTQGSGANVLTF; D gene: -; J gene: TRBJ2-6; clone size: -; V gene: TRBV6-1
CDR3 DNA: TGTGCCAGCAGCTTGCCGGTCCAAGAGACCCAGTACTTC; CDR3 protein: CASSLPVQETQYF; D gene: -; J gene: TRBJ2-5; clone size: -; V gene: TRBV7-9
CDR3 DNA: TGTGCCAGCAGTGAACTCCCTAGGAGCAGCAATCAGCCCCAGCATTTT; CDR3 protein: CASSELPRSSNQPQHF; D gene: -; J gene: TRBJ1-5; clone size: once; V gene: TRBV25-1
CDR3 DNA: TGCGCCAGCAGCTTGGTCGTGAGTGGGAACACTGAAGCTTTCTTT; CDR3 protein: CASSLVVSGNTEAFF; D gene: -; J gene: TRBJ1-1; clone size: -; V gene: TRBV5-1
CDR3 DNA: TGCGCCAGCAGCTTGGGTCCTAGCGGGGATGCAGATACGCAGTATTTT; CDR3 protein: CASSLGPSGDADTQYF; D gene: TRBD2; J gene: TRBJ2-3; clone size: -; V gene: TRBV5-1
CDR3 DNA: TGTGCCAGCAGACCTACTAGCGTTGCCTACAATGAGCAGTTCTTC; CDR3 protein: CASRPTSVAYNEQFF; D gene: TRBD2; J gene: TRBJ2-1; clone size: -; V gene: TRBV6-5
CDR3 DNA: TGTGCCAGCTCACCACAGGGAGGTCCAAACTATGGCTACACCTTC; CDR3 protein: CASSPQGGPNYGYTF; D gene: -; J gene: TRBJ1-2; clone size: -; V gene: TRBV18
CDR3 DNA: TGTGCCAGCACCCCGACACGAGGGAGCGTGAACACTGAAGCTTTCTTT; CDR3 protein: CASTPTRGSVNTEAFF; D gene: -; J gene: TRBJ1-1; clone size: once; V gene: TRBV7-9
CDR3 DNA: TGCAGCGTTGGCATGGTCGGGTATGGCTACACCTTC; CDR3 protein: CSVGMVGYGYTF; D gene: -; J gene: TRBJ1-2; clone size: once; V gene: TRBV29-1
CDR3 DNA: TGTGCCAGCAGTCCACAGGGGCCCGAGACCCAGTACTTC; CDR3 protein: CASSPQGPETQYF; D gene: TRBD1; J gene: TRBJ2-5; clone size: few; V gene: TRBV27
CDR3 DNA: TGTGCCAGCAGCTTAGGGACTAGCTACAATGAGCAGTTCTTC; CDR3 protein: CASSLGTSYNEQFF; D gene: TRBD2; J gene: TRBJ2-1; clone size: few; V gene: TRBV5-4
CDR3 DNA: TGTGCCAGCAGCTTAACCGGACTAGCGGGAGGAATCTACACCACTCTAGAGCAGTTCTTC; CDR3 protein: CASSLTGLAGGIYTTLEQFF; D gene: TRBD2; J gene: TRBJ2-1; clone size: -; V gene: TRBV7-3
CDR3 DNA: TGTGCCAGCAGTGACAGGGACTATGGCTACACCTTC; CDR3 protein: CASSDRDYGYTF; D gene: TRBD1; J gene: TRBJ1-2; clone size: -; V gene: TRBV6-5
CDR3 DNA: TGTGCCTGGAGTGTACAGATCCACACTGAAGCTTTCTTT; CDR3 protein: CAWSVQIHTEAFF; D gene: -; J gene: TRBJ1-1; clone size: -; V gene: TRBV30
CDR3 DNA: TGTGCCAGCAGCTTACAGGGGAATAATTCACCCCTCCACTTT; CDR3 protein: CASSLQGNNSPLHF; D gene: -; J gene: TRBJ1-6; clone size: -; V gene: TRBV11-1